The 24 T cell receptor beta chains reported below all come from one sample, sequenced in a study of blood T cells in healthy people across ages. Together with a sample-barcoded 5' primer, a J-beta primer mix was included in a second PCR lasting roughly 6 to 12 cycles. One entry per CDR3 protein, called by TCRdb with MiXCR from the 5' RACE reads. The sample yields 1.5 million to 2 million distinct CDR3 sequences, roughly 28% seen once. The sequencing input was blood. Receptor source: a woman aged 25-40 years in good health.

This clonotype was observed a handful of times. Just one base apart from a much larger clone, this may be a read error. V usage is TRBV29-1 and J usage is TRBJ2-7; D uncertain. The CDR3 covers 14 residues. With 0 bases removed from V and 6 bases from J, the gap between germline ends came to 15 bases. Looked up from germline, CDR1 is SQVTM and CDR2 is ANQGSEA. CDR3 residues: CSVEEISSVGEQYF. DNA of the CDR3: TGCAGCGTTGAAGAAATCTCGAGCGTGGGCGAGCAGTACTTC.

This clonotype has more than one count but fewer than ten. This chain connects TRBV6-5 to TRBJ1-2; no clear D gene. Trimming pared 6 bases from V and 0 bases from J, leaving 8 bases between. This CDR3 region has 13 residues. The V gene's germline CDR1 is MNHEY and CDR2 SVGAGI. The CDR3 sequence: CASRMRANYGYTF. CDR3 sequence (DNA): TGTGCCAGCAGGATGAGGGCTAACTATGGCTACACCTTC.

In its sample, this clonotype was seen a few times. The V and J genes are TRBV29-1 and TRBJ2-7; 10 bases agree with TRBD1. Germline CDR1 is SQVTM and CDR2 is ANQGSEA. This CDR3 is 12 amino acids long. Written as DNA, the CDR3 is TGCAGTGGAGAGACAGGGGGCGACGAGCAGTACTTC. Its protein is CSGETGGDEQYF.

The CDR3 coding sequence is TGCAGTGCAACCGGACAGGGGGCGTCCACCGGGGAGCTGTTTTTT. This sequence encodes CSATGQGASTGELFF. The chain has TRBV20-1 and TRBJ2-2, with 11 bases identical to TRBD1. The CDR3 is 15 amino acids. Germline-derived CDR1 and CDR2 are DFQATT and SNEGSKA (reference sequence). Losses at the gene ends were 6 bases for V and 4 bases for J; bases not matched to a gene: 7.

At least ten counts were recorded for this clonotype. The J gene is TRBJ2-7, the V gene TRBV5-1, with TRBD2 matching 7 bases. The germline V gene has CDR1 SGHRS and CDR2 YFSETQ. CDR3 size: 13 residues. V was pared by 6 bases and J by 1 base, with 4 bases of the junction left unmatched. DNA for the CDR3: TGCGCCAGCAACCCTAGCGGATCCTACGAGCAGTACTTC. Encoded protein: CASNPSGSYEQYF.

This clonotype was counted many times. The chain employs TRBV13 and TRBJ2-3; no clear D. The CDR3 totals 13 residues. Germline CDR1 is PRHDT and CDR2 is FYEKMQ (reference sequence). V was shortened by 5 bases and J by 5 bases, with 11 bases between the two germline ends. CDR3 nucleotide sequence: TGTGCCAGCAGCATCAAGGGTATAGATACGCAGTATTTT. This encodes CASSIKGIDTQYF.

This clonotype was seen at least ten times. The rearrangement links TRBV5-1 to TRBJ2-4, with D possibly being TRBD1 or TRBD2 (6 bases each). Deletions cut 5 bases from V and 5 bases from J, with 14 bases between. CDR3 size: 14 residues. Germline values: CDR1 SGHRS, CDR2 YFSETQ. CDR3: CASRIGGLENIQYF. As DNA, the CDR3 is TGCGCCAGCAGGATTGGGGGGCTGGAAAACATTCAGTACTTC.

V gene TRBV14 combines with J gene TRBJ1-5; D not certain. Germline values: CDR1 SGHDN, CDR2 FVKESK. Trimming removed 4 bases from V and 7 bases from J, with 14 bases in between. The length of the CDR3 is 14 residues. Written as DNA, the CDR3 is TGTGCCAGCAGCCTGGCGGGTAGGTGGCAGCCCCAGCATTTT. It encodes CASSLAGRWQPQHF.

This clonotype was seen a few times. The chain is built from TRBV19 and TRBJ2-1; D could derive from TRBD1 or TRBD2 (5 bases each). Per germline, CDR1 LNHDA and CDR2 SQIVND (reference sequence). The CDR3 runs 14 residues. Trimming removed 7 bases at V and 0 bases at J, with 10 bases between. CDR3 nucleotides: TGTGCCAGTAACGAGGGGTCCTCCTACAATGAGCAGTTCTTC. Translated, it gives CASNEGSSYNEQFF.

This clonotype has only a few counts. The genes are TRBV20-1 and TRBJ2-5, with 8 bases identical to TRBD1. J gave up 5 bases and V 2 bases, and 7 bases lay outside the gene matches. The CDR3 is made up of 14 amino acids. Germline V lookup: CDR1 DFQATT, CDR2 SNEGSKA (reference sequence). CDR3 nucleotide sequence: TGCAGTGCTAGACCTCAGGGGGCAATGGAGACCCAGTACTTC. Protein: CSARPQGAMETQYF.

The chain recombines TRBV28 with TRBJ2-1, with a weak D call TRBD2 (6 bases). The V gene's germline CDR1 is MDHEN and CDR2 SYDVKM. This CDR3 has 15 residues. V dropped 5 bases and J dropped 6 bases, with 17 bases sitting between them. The CDR3 sequence: CASSRADNSGNEQFF. CDR3 DNA: TGTGCCAGCAGTCGGGCGGACAATAGCGGCAATGAGCAGTTCTTC.

This chain links TRBV20-1 with TRBJ1-1; D not certain. The CDR3 has 13 amino acids. Germline loops: CDR1 DFQATT, CDR2 SNEGSKA (reference sequence). Trimming removed 6 bases from V and 0 bases from J, with 11 bases in between. The CDR3 nucleotides read TGCAGTGCCACCGACACCTTGAACACTGAAGCTTTCTTT. It yields the protein CSATDTLNTEAFF.

The chain combines TRBV27 with TRBJ2-3; D call uncertain. This CDR3 has 14 amino acids. The V end lost 5 bases, the J end lost 2 bases, and 11 bases lay between the germline ends. Germline V gene sequence: CDR1 MNHEY, CDR2 SMNVEV (reference sequence). In nucleotides, the CDR3 is TGTGCCAGCAGTCCCCGACAAAACACAGATACGCAGTATTTT. Its protein product is CASSPRQNTDTQYF.

The sample holds a few counts of this clonotype. The chain is built from TRBV29-1 and TRBJ2-3, with D perhaps matching TRBD2 (7 bases). The CDR3 has 14 residues. Trimming cost V 5 bases and J 4 bases, with 16 bases left between them. Germline CDR1 SQVTM, CDR2 ANQGSEA. DNA of the CDR3: TGCAGCGTTTCCGGGACACGGGGGGCAGATACGCAGTATTTT. It yields the protein CSVSGTRGADTQYF.

The chain carries TRBV20-1 and TRBJ2-5; D is ambiguous. The DNA end favors TRBJ2-7, so the J call may be wrong. This CDR3 comprises 12 residues. Germline loops: CDR1 DFQATT, CDR2 SNEGSKA (reference sequence). CDR3 loop: CSASESNHEQYF. CDR3 DNA sequence: TGCAGTGCTAGCGAGAGTAATCACGAGCAGTACTTC.

This chain uses TRBV5-1 with TRBJ1-2, with D possibly matching TRBD1 (5 bases). CDR1 is SGHRS, CDR2 YFSETQ, per germline. V was pared by 3 bases and J by 4 bases, with 13 bases between. The CDR3 sequence is 14 residues long. CDR3 residues: CASSSVDGTYGYTF. Written as DNA, the CDR3 is TGCGCCAGCAGCTCTGTAGACGGGACCTATGGCTACACCTTC.

At least ten counts were recorded for this clonotype. The J gene is TRBJ2-1, the V gene TRBV20-1; perhaps TRBD2 as D (5 bases). Looked up from germline, CDR1 is DFQATT and CDR2 is SNEGSKA (reference sequence). Trimming left V 1 base short and J 4 bases short, with 14 bases between. The CDR3 extends over 15 amino acids. CDR3 DNA: TGCAGTGCTAGAGTGGGATTAGCGCGATACAATGAGCAGTTCTTC. Translated: CSARVGLARYNEQFF.

This clonotype was picked up a small number of times. V gene TRBV5-1 combines with J gene TRBJ1-4, with 8 bases fitting TRBD1. There are 16 residues in the CDR3. With 4 bases clipped from V and 4 bases from J, the junction kept 9 bases outside the gene matches. Germline lookup yields CDR1 SGHRS and CDR2 YFSETQ. CDR3 sequence (DNA): TGCGCCAGCAGCCCTAGGGACAGGACGAATAATGAAAAACTGTTTTTT. Its protein product is CASSPRDRTNNEKLFF. The complete variable domain, with remaining parts taken from reference TRBV5-1 and TRBJ1-4, reads KAGVTQTPRYLIKTRGQQVTLSCSPISGHRSVSWYQQTPGQGLQFLFEYFSETQRNKGNFPGRFSGRQFSNSRSEMNVSTLELGDSALYLCASSPRDRTNNEKLFFGSGTQLSVL.

This clonotype was counted at least ten times. The V gene is TRBV15, the J gene TRBJ2-6; D not certain. The CDR3 has 15 amino acids. The V and J ends lost 0 bases and 0 bases respectively, with 3 bases between them. CDR1 LNHNV and CDR2 YYDKDF come from the germline V gene (reference sequence). The CDR3 sequence is CATSRDASGANVLTF. CDR3 DNA: TGTGCCACCAGCAGAGATGCCTCTGGGGCCAACGTCCTGACTTTC.

In regard to this clonotype: Relative to the germline gene, one junction end is altered; a read error may explain this. The chain uses TRBV10-3 and TRBJ2-6; the match to TRBD1 covers 7 bases. The CDR3 loop spans 16 amino acids. Germline CDR1 reads ENHRY; CDR2 reads SYGVKD. The CDR3 sequence: CAISSGQHSGANVRTF. CDR3 nucleotide sequence: TGTGCCATCAGTTCGGGACAGCACTCTGGGGCCAACGTCCGGACTTTC.

Many counts were recorded for this clonotype. This chain connects TRBV7-2 to TRBJ2-7, with D perhaps TRBD2 (5 bases). The germline V gene has CDR1 SGHTA and CDR2 FQGNSA. CDR3 length equals 15 residues. Trimming cost V 5 bases and J 2 bases, with 16 bases left between them. CDR3 in amino acids: CASSPQRNAAYEQYF. The CDR3 DNA sequence: TGTGCCAGCAGCCCGCAGCGGAACGCCGCCTACGAGCAGTACTTC.

This clonotype appeared once. J is TRBJ2-7 and V is TRBV29-1; 8 bases fit TRBD1. The CDR3 runs 12 residues. CDR1 is SQVTM, CDR2 ANQGSEA, per germline. CDR3 sequence (DNA): TGCTGCGGCGTACAGGGGGTGGGGGAGCAGTACTTC. Translation gives CCGVQGVGEQYF.

This clonotype was seen a few times. V and J are TRBV5-1 and TRBJ2-5, with D possibly TRBD2 on 6 matching bases. Gene TRBJ2-7 matches the end of the DNA better, so the J call may be wrong. Per the germline V gene, CDR1 is SGHRS and CDR2 is YFSETQ. This CDR3 has 13 amino acids. CDR3 sequence reads: CASSERGNYEQYF. The CDR3 bases are TGCGCCAGCAGTGAACGGGGGAACTACGAGCAGTACTTC.

The chain links TRBV5-5 to TRBJ1-5; weak D call: TRBD1 (5 bases). The CDR3 covers 14 residues. CDR1 is SGHKS, CDR2 YYEKEE, per germline (reference sequence). V was clipped by 2 bases and J by 6 bases, with 12 bases between them. CDR3 bases: TGTGCCAGCAGCTTTGTCCCAGACAGTCAGCCCCAGCATTTT. It encodes CASSFVPDSQPQHF.